One T cell receptor beta chain is described in this entry. V lost 1 base, J lost 3 bases, and 7 bases stayed unmatched. CDR3 size: 18 residues. Germline V gene data show CDR1 as SGHDT and CDR2 as YYEEEE. This specimen belongs to a study of OX40 agonist ivuxolimab in advanced cancers. Assay used: immunoSEQ multiplex PCR; TCRdb lists only in-frame clones, some missing. The data contain about 59,000 clones, 92% of them seen just once; the ten biggest clones take up more than 20%. This clonotype was obtained from an adult with an advanced solid tumor such as melanoma, head and neck, liver or kidney cancer. The rearrangement uses TRBV5-6 and TRBJ2-1; TRBD2 aligns across 13 bases. Specimen: CD4+ or CD8+ T cells sorted from blood, collected in a trial of the OX40 agonist ivuxolimab. CDR3 in amino acids: CASSLWTSGGKFYNEQFF. The CDR3 nucleotides read TGTGCCAGCAGCTTGTGGACTAGCGGGGGCAAGTTCTACAATGAGCAGTTCTTC.